The T cell receptor (beta chain) described here comes from a study of blood T cell repertoires in COVID-19. Only in-frame clones appear in the TCRdb table, and some are missing; sequencing was by immunoSEQ multiplex PCR. The sample yields about 300,000 clones, roughly 91% seen once. J gave up 6 bases and V 2 bases, and 13 bases lay outside the gene matches. The CDR3 covers 16 residues. CDR1 and CDR2 from the germline V gene are MNHEY and SVGAGI. This receptor was taken from a woman in her 50s who had been exposed to COVID-19. Sequencing used PBMCs or T cells enriched from blood (not recorded which). This chain connects TRBV6-5 to TRBJ2-7; TRBD1 matches 7 bases. In nucleotides, the CDR3 is TGTGCCAGCAGTTACGAACAGGGGACCAAACTACGCGAGCAGTACTTC. Protein: CASSYEQGTKLREQYF.